A selection of T cell receptor beta chains follows, all from one sample in a study of T cell repertoires in cytomegalovirus infection. TCRdb re-analysed the reads in MiXCR, keeping a single row per CDR3 protein. The table lists a few hundred thousand distinct CDR3 sequences, 40% of them singletons. Their target antigens are unknown. This specimen was cultured PBMCs, taken from culture after CMV antigen stimulation. These receptors were taken from a human donor in good health (CMV status not recorded). Some clones in this sample may be carry-over from other donors' samples. The CDR3 runs from the conserved cysteine through the conserved F or W. D genes are given only for firm matches. Rows give clone size only sometimes, using once, few, many, or a class for an expanded clone.

>TRBJ2-3|few|TRBD2|TRBV6-5
CASSFGGGRDTQYF
TGTGCCAGCAGTTTCGGGGGAGGGAGGGATACGCAGTATTTT
>TRBJ2-3|NA|TRBD2|TRBV19
CASTPSGGVADTQYF
TGTGCCAGTACCCCTAGCGGGGGGGTCGCAGATACGCAGTATTTT
>TRBJ2-5|NA|TRBD2|TRBV6-2/TRBV6-3
CANSPSGTSGTGTQYF
TGTGCCAACAGCCCCTCCGGGACTAGCGGGACAGGGACCCAGTACTTC
>TRBJ2-2|once|NA|TRBV12-3/TRBV12-4
CASTGGRTNTGELFF
TGTGCCAGCACCGGGGGGCGGACGAACACCGGGGAGCTGTTTTTT
>TRBJ1-1|NA|TRBD1|TRBV7-2
CASSWGTAPGAFF
TGTGCCAGCAGCTGGGGGACAGCACCAGGGGCTTTCTTT
>TRBJ2-7|few|TRBD1|TRBV12-3/TRBV12-4
CASSLGGQGASYEQYF
TGTGCCAGCAGTTTAGGGGGACAGGGGGCATCCTACGAGCAGTACTTC
>TRBJ2-7|NA|TRBD1|TRBV20-1
CSASNARQGAYEQYF
TGCAGTGCATCCAACGCCAGGCAGGGGGCGTACGAGCAGTACTTC
>TRBJ1-1|few|NA|TRBV12-3/TRBV12-4
CASSFRRTNTEAFF
TGTGCCAGCAGTTTCCGTCGGACGAACACTGAAGCTTTCTTT
>TRBJ2-7|NA|TRBD2|TRBV7-9
CASSSSGLAGFLYEQYF
TGTGCCAGCAGCTCAAGTGGACTAGCGGGATTTCTCTACGAGCAGTACTTC
>TRBJ2-1|few|TRBD1|TRBV19
CASSIGQGIQFF
TGTGCCAGTAGTATAGGACAGGGTATCCAGTTCTTC
>TRBJ2-3|few|NA|TRBV7-6
CASSLGQVVHTLDTQYF
TGTGCCAGCAGCCTTGGCCAGGTGGTTCACACATTAGATACGCAGTATTTT
>TRBJ2-1|NA|TRBD2|TRBV7-2
CASSNRLAGTGEQFF
TGTGCCAGCAGCAACAGACTAGCGGGGACGGGTGAGCAGTTCTTC
>TRBJ1-4|NA|NA|TRBV25-1
CASSERKVGSNEKLFF
TGTGCCAGCAGTGAAAGAAAGGTGGGGTCTAATGAAAAACTGTTTTTT
>TRBJ1-4|NA|NA|TRBV7-2
CASSVGRARVEKLFF
TGTGCCAGCAGCGTGGGAAGGGCACGAGTTGAAAAACTGTTTTTT
>TRBJ2-3|many|TRBD2|TRBV7-2
CASSLESGLAGTSTDTQYF
TGTGCCAGCAGCTTAGAAAGTGGACTAGCGGGAACATCCACAGATACGCAGTATTTT
>TRBJ2-3|few|NA|TRBV7-2
CASTRASLAGHTDTQYF
TGTGCCAGCACCCGTGCCTCCTTGGCGGGGCACACAGATACGCAGTATTTT
>TRBJ2-5|NA|TRBD2|TRBV7-7
CASSFGLAGGRETQYF
TGTGCCAGCAGCTTTGGACTAGCGGGGGGGAGAGAGACCCAGTACTTC
>TRBJ1-6|NA|NA|TRBV12-3/TRBV12-4
CASSSHIGSPLHF
TGTGCCAGCAGTTCTCATATCGGATCACCCCTCCACTTT
>TRBJ1-1|once|NA|TRBV7-9
CASTEGLRGDTEAFF
TGTGCCAGCACCGAAGGACTTCGAGGGGACACTGAAGCTTTCTTT
>TRBJ2-1|NA|NA|TRBV6-2/TRBV6-3
CASSPKSVSYNEQFF
TGTGCCAGCAGCCCCAAATCGGTCTCTTACAATGAGCAGTTCTTC
>TRBJ1-4|NA|TRBD1|TRBV19
CASSLRQGRDEKLFF
TGTGCCAGTAGTCTCCGACAGGGTCGGGATGAAAAACTGTTTTTT
>TRBJ1-4|NA|TRBD1|TRBV27
CATKTGEGKLFF
TGTGCCACTAAGACAGGGGAGGGAAAACTGTTTTTT
>TRBJ1-5|few|NA|TRBV2
CASSEEVGSPGSQHF
TGTGCCAGCAGTGAAGAAGTGGGGTCGCCCGGGTCCCAGCATTTT
>TRBJ2-3|NA|NA|TRBV19
CASSTTGFRSTDTQYF
TGTGCCAGCTCTACAACCGGGTTCCGAAGCACAGATACGCAGTATTTT
>TRBJ1-1|few|TRBD1|TRBV20-1
CSARPAGTGGNTEAFF
TGCAGTGCCAGACCGGCCGGGACAGGGGGCAACACTGAAGCTTTCTTT
>TRBJ1-2|few|NA|TRBV6-6
CASSYVGRINYGYTF
TGTGCCAGCAGTTACGTGGGACGGATCAACTATGGCTACACCTTC
>TRBJ2-2|NA|TRBD2|TRBV19
CASSITSGSVELFF
TGTGCCAGTAGTATAACTAGCGGGAGTGTGGAGCTGTTTTTT
>TRBJ2-1|NA|NA|TRBV7-8
CASSPPVLSYNEQFF
TGTGCCAGCAGCCCCCCGGTTCTAAGCTACAATGAGCAGTTCTTC
>TRBJ1-5|few|TRBD1|TRBV7-2
CASSLYRTGNQPQHF
TGTGCCAGCAGCTTATATCGGACAGGGAATCAGCCCCAGCATTTT
>TRBJ1-5|few|NA|TRBV19
CASNQGYQPQHF
TGTGCCAGTAATCAGGGTTATCAGCCCCAGCATTTT
>TRBJ2-3|NA|NA|TRBV7-6
CASSPGPSGRLDTQYF
TGTGCCAGCAGTCCAGGTCCCAGCGGGCGATTGGATACGCAGTATTTT
>TRBJ1-2|NA|TRBD1|TRBV7-8
CASGILGQGLGYTF
TGTGCCAGCGGGATCTTGGGACAGGGGCTTGGCTACACCTTC
>TRBJ1-1|many|TRBD1|TRBV5-1
CASSLQGGNTEAFF
TGTGCCAGCAGCCTACAGGGGGGGAACACTGAAGCTTTCTTT
>TRBJ2-2|NA|NA|TRBV19
CASSPSGAGPNTGELFF
TGTGCCAGTAGTCCTTCCGGGGCAGGGCCGAACACCGGGGAGCTGTTTTTT
>TRBJ1-5|NA|TRBD1|TRBV20-1
CSASGTDRSQPQHF
TGCAGTGCTAGCGGGACAGATCGCTCTCAGCCCCAGCATTTT
>TRBJ1-2|few|NA|TRBV11-2
CASSREKLSGGYTF
TGTGCCAGCAGCCGGGAGAAACTTTCAGGGGGCTACACCTTC
>TRBJ2-1|NA|NA|TRBV20-1
CSARGRPYNEQFF
TGCAGTGCTAGGGGGAGACCCTACAATGAGCAGTTCTTC
>TRBJ2-7|NA|NA|TRBV20-1
CSAQDSVDPYEQYF
TGCAGTGCCCAGGACAGTGTTGACCCCTACGAGCAGTACTTC
>TRBJ2-7|NA|NA|TRBV7-6
CASSPNRGGFYEQYF
TGTGCCAGCAGCCCCAACAGGGGAGGATTTTACGAGCAGTACTTC
>TRBJ1-1|few|NA|TRBV7-2
CASSAHFHVLEAFF
TGTGCCAGCAGCGCTCACTTCCATGTATTAGAAGCTTTCTTT
>TRBJ2-7|NA|NA|TRBV7-9
CASSFLGVGYEQYF
TGTGCCAGCAGCTTCTTAGGGGTCGGGTACGAGCAGTACTTC
>TRBJ2-1|few|TRBD2|TRBV7-2
CASSFGTSGGRSSYNEQFF
TGTGCCAGCAGCTTCGGGACTAGCGGGGGACGAAGCTCCTACAATGAGCAGTTCTTC
>TRBJ1-1|few|NA|TRBV18
CASSLSTGFDTEAFF
TGTGCCAGCTCACTCAGTACAGGATTCGACACTGAAGCTTTCTTT
>TRBJ2-2|few|TRBD2|TRBV5-5
CASSSSGIDTGELFF
TGTGCCAGCAGCTCTAGCGGGATAGACACCGGGGAGCTGTTTTTT